The entry below describes one T cell receptor beta chain. The antigen it binds to is not known. No much larger clonotype is one base removed from it; base qualities were not supplied. The CDR3 regions of human TCRbeta chains were analyzed by immunosequencing. Per the original workflow: TCRs in the repertoires were matched against a reference library of SARS-CoV-2-specific TCRs that had been generated with the MIRA antigen-specificity platform. Breadth meant the fraction of unique TCRs that were SARS-CoV-2-associated, whereas depth meant the fraction of total T cells that were SARS-CoV-2-associated. Each spike-specific TCR was assigned to its reactive spike region and to a CD4 or CD8 class using the MIRA data. Log10-transformed breadth and depth values were compared by one-way ANOVA with Sidak's multiple comparisons tests. This immuneACCESS table, as held by TCRdb, lists in-frame sequences with V and J called but not all clones. Of the missing ones, under half trace to an unresolved V gene in checked studies; the others have no known cause. V, J and clone size derive from that table, while D and trimming were established from the DNA sequence. This sample gives about 150,000 clones in total; 70% to 90% of them show up just once. The ten most abundant clones make up approximately 8% of the sample.

The data stem from a study of T cell responses to AZD1222 COVID-19 vaccine (dated by TCRdb to the early 2020s). Regarding the study in general: AZD1222 recipients whose second dose came at about 4 weeks and those whose second dose came at about 12 weeks were combined into one group, since spike-specific TCR depth and breadth did not differ between the two schedules. TCR sequencing covered more than 230 trial participants: 200 to 220 given two doses of AZD1222 and some 25 given two doses of MenACWY control vaccine. Trial participants were enrolled by age into subgroups of 18-55, 56-69 and 70-plus years, and around 150, 28 and 57 TCR-sequenced participants, respectively, were included in these subgroups. The full study reports these points: Conclusions about previously exposed vaccinees are limited because only six or seven AZD1222 recipients were SARS-CoV-2 seropositive at baseline. In the small 56-69-year group, the increase in depth fell short of significance, most likely because of low power. The vaccine-associated CD4 TCRs covered the entire spike protein, and the dominant responses fell in regions 160-218 and 743-854. Reportedly, almost half of the unique spike-specific TCRs recognized epitopes lying outside the regions that are mutated in the B.1.351 and B.1.1.7 variants. A significant rise in spike-specific TCR breadth and depth was observed after two AZD1222 doses relative to day 0 and relative to MenACWY recipients. Participants were mostly white British, with more females than males. The authors suggested clonal diversity may have been underestimated. Because no day 14 peak-response samples were available, the repertoires could be characterized only after the peak T cell response.

The time point label on this specimen signifies: baseline before first vaccination. Samples from vaccinated people were obtained from the UK trials COV001 and COV002, which included a single-blind randomized controlled phase 2/3 trial of AZD1222 (ChAdOx1 nCoV-19) in healthy adults. For TCRbeta chain sequencing, PBMC samples were collected from trial participants at day 0 and at day 28 after the second dose. Clipping removes 5 bases from V and 3 bases from J, with 7 as the unmatched junction base count. From the cysteine through the phenylalanine, the CDR3 covers 14 amino acids. The kept DNA is CDR3 alone, 42 bases in frame from the first base. The CDR1 and CDR2 encoded by the germline V gene are SGHTA and FQGNSA.

In this chain, TRBV7-2 is recombined with TRBJ2-7, and 7 junction bases match TRBD1. The sequencing here drew on peripheral blood, taken on day 0 of AZD1222 vaccination. This receptor was obtained from an adult in good health. The DNA is as follows: TGTGCCAGCAGCCTTGGGGGACAGCTCTACGAGCAGTACTTC. It translates as CASSLGGQLYEQYF.